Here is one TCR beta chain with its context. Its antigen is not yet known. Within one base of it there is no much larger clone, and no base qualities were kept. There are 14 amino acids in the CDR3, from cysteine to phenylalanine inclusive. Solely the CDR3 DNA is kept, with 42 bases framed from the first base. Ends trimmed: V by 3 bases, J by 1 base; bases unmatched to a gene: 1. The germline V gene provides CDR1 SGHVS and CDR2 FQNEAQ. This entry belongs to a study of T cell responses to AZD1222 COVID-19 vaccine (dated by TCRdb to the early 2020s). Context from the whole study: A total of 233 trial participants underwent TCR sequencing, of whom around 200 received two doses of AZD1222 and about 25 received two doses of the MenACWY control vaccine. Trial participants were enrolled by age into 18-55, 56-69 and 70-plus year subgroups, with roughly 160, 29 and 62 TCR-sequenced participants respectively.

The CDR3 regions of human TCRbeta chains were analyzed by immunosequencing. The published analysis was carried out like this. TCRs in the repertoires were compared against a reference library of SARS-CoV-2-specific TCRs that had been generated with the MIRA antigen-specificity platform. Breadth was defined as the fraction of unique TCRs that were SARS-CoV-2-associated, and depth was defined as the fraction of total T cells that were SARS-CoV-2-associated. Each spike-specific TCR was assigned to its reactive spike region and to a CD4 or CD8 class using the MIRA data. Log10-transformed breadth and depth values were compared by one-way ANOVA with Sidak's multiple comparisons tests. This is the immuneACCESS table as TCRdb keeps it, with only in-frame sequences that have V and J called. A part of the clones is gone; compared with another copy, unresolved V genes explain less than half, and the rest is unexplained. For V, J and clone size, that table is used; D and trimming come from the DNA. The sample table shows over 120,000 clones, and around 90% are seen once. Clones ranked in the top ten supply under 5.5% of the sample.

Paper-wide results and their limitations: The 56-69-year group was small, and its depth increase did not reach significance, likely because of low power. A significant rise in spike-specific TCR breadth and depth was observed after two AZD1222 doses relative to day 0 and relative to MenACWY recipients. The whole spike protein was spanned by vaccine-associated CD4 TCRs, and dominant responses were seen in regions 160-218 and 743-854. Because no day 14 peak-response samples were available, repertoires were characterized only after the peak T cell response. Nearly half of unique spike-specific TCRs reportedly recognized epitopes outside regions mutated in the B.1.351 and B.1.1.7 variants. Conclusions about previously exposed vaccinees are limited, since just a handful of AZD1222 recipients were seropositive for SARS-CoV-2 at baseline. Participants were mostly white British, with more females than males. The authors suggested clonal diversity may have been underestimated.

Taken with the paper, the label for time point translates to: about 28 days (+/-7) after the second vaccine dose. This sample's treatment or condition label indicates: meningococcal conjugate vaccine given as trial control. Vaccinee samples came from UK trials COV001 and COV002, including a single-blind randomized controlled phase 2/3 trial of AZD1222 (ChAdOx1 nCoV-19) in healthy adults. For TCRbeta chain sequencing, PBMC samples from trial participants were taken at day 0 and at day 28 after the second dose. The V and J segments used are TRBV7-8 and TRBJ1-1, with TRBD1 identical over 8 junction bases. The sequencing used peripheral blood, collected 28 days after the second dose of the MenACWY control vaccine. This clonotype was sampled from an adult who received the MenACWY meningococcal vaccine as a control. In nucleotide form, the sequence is TGTGCCAGCAGCTTCGACAGGGGGAACACTGAAGCTTTCTTT. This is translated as CASSFDRGNTEAFF.